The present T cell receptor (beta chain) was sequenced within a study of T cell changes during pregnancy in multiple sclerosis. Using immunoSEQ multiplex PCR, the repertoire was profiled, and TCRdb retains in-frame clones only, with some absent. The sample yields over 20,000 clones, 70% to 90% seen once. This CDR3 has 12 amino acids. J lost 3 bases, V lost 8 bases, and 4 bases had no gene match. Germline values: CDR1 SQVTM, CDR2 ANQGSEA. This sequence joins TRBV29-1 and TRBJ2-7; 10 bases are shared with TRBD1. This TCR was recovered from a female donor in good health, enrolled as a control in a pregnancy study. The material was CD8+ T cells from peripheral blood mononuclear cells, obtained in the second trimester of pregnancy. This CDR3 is CSTRDRGYEQYF. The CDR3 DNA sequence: TGCAGCACCCGGGACAGGGGCTACGAGCAGTACTTC.